This T cell receptor (beta chain) was found in a study of T cells in Graves' hyperthyroidism and ophthalmopathy. This CDR3 has 12 residues. Trimming removed 9 bases from V and 8 bases from J; junction bases left unmatched: 7. CDR1 is LNHDA, CDR2 SQIVND, per germline (reference sequence). Researchers took RNA transcripts and amplified the TCR beta CDR3 regions from them. First-round RT-PCR with HTBI primers amplified the TCR CDR3 region. MiXCR, applied by TCRdb to the multiplex PCR reads, yields one record per CDR3 protein. The sample carries about 480,000 distinct CDR3 sequences, over 13% recorded once.

The source of this sequence is a woman aged 18-35 years with Graves' hyperthyroidism. The genes are TRBV19 and TRBJ2-1; 7 bases fit TRBD2. Sequences were obtained from blood. The DNA for the CDR3 is TGTGCCAGCCGACTAGCACGGGATGAGCAGTTCTTC. Amino acid sequence: CASRLARDEQFF.